Following are 29 T cell receptor beta chains from one sample sequenced in a study of T cell changes during pregnancy in multiple sclerosis. Profiling relied on immunoSEQ multiplex PCR, and the TCRdb table lists in-frame clones only, not all of them. The repertoire holds under 40,000 clones, about nine tenths seen once, with about 10% in the top ten. This specimen was CD8+ T cells from peripheral blood mononuclear cells, taken before pregnancy. The receptors originated from a female donor with multiple sclerosis, enrolled in a pregnancy study.

The chain employs TRBV6-4 and TRBJ2-2, with TRBD1 matching 9 bases. This CDR3 has 17 residues. Trimming removed 7 bases from V and 4 bases from J; junction bases left unmatched: 13. Germline V gene sequence: CDR1 MRHNA, CDR2 SNTAGT. CDR3 loop: CASTPSTGGGGTGELFF. The DNA for the CDR3 is TGTGCCAGCACACCGAGCACAGGGGGCGGAGGCACCGGGGAGCTGTTTTTT.

The chain combines TRBV19 with TRBJ2-7; no reliable D call. Germline CDR1 reads LNHDA; CDR2 reads SQIVND (reference sequence). The CDR3 is 14 amino acids. V was clipped by 3 bases and J by 0 bases, with 9 bases between them. The CDR3 DNA follows: TGTGCCAGTAGTATGTCGGGTAGCTCCTACGAGCAGTACTTC. This codes for CASSMSGSSYEQYF.

The V call is TRBV25-1, the J call TRBJ1-2; maybe TRBD1 (5 bases). Per germline, CDR1 MGHDK and CDR2 SYGVNS. This CDR3 contains 14 residues. Trimming shortened V by 4 bases and J by 4 bases, and 13 bases separated the two germline ends. This chain's CDR3 is CASSGPGSRYGYTF. The CDR3 nucleotides read TGTGCCAGCAGTGGTCCAGGGTCTCGCTATGGCTACACCTTC.

This clone was seen just once. CDR3 amino acids: CASSSDDRSTYNEQFF. The CDR3 DNA follows: TGTGCCAGCAGCTCGGACGACAGGTCGACCTACAATGAGCAGTTCTTC. The rearrangement uses TRBV5-8 and TRBJ2-1, with D possibly TRBD1 on 6 matching bases. The CDR3 spans 16 residues. Germline CDR1 reads SGHTS; CDR2 reads YDEGEE. The V end was cut by 3 bases, the J end by 2 bases, with 15 bases between.

This clone occurred once. CDR3 DNA sequence: TGTGCCAGCAGCAAACGGGACAAGACCTACGAGCAGTACTTC. Amino acids: CASSKRDKTYEQYF. The chain is built from TRBV27 and TRBJ2-7; tentatively, D is TRBD1 (6 bases). This CDR3 has 14 amino acids. V lost 6 bases and J lost 2, with 14 bases in between. From germline, CDR1 is MNHEY and CDR2 SMNVEV (reference sequence).

This chain links TRBV7-3 with TRBJ1-2, with D unclear. The V end lost 2 bases, the J end lost 8 bases, and 12 bases lay between the germline ends. Germline V gene sequence: CDR1 SGHTA, CDR2 FQGTGA. This CDR3 comprises 13 residues. Written as DNA, the CDR3 is TGTGCCAGCAGCTTAGGCGGACTGAAGGGCTACACCTTC. As protein: CASSLGGLKGYTF. The variable domain in full, with the rest retrieved from reference TRBV7-3 and TRBJ1-2, is GAGVSQTPSNKVTEKGKYVELRCDPISGHTALYWYRQSLGQGPEFLIYFQGTGAADDSGLPNDRFFAVRPEGSVSTLKIQRTERGDSAVYLCASSLGGLKGYTFGSGTRLTVV.

The chain joins TRBV7-9 to TRBJ1-1; D is unresolved. Germline assignment: CDR1 SEHNR and CDR2 FQNEAQ (reference sequence). The V and J ends lost 8 bases and 2 bases respectively, with 12 bases between them. CDR3 length: 13 amino acids. The CDR3 sequence is CASGDLSNTEAFF. The CDR3 DNA follows: TGTGCCAGCGGAGACTTATCCAACACTGAAGCTTTCTTT. The whole variable domain, filled in from reference TRBV7-9 and TRBJ1-1, reads DTGVSQNPRHKITKRGQNVTFRCDPISEHNRLYWYRQTLGQGPEFLTYFQNEAQLEKSRLLSDRFSAERPKGSFSTLEIQRTEQGDSAMYLCASGDLSNTEAFFGQGTRLTVV.

Only a few counts were recorded for this clone. Here the CDR3 DNA reads TGTGCCAGCAGCTTTGACGAGGCTAGCGGGAGGCAGCAGTTCTTC. Protein product: CASSFDEASGRQQFF. This sequence joins TRBV13 and TRBJ2-1; 11 bases match TRBD2. Germline-derived CDR1 and CDR2 are PRHDT and FYEKMQ (reference sequence). The CDR3 is made up of 15 amino acids. Unmatched junction bases numbered 9, after V lost 3 bases and J lost 11 bases.

J is TRBJ2-1 and V is TRBV7-8, with TRBD2 as a possible D gene (6 bases). From germline, CDR1 is SGHVS and CDR2 FQNEAQ. Between the trimmed V and J ends, which lost 1 base and 2 bases, there was a span of 12 bases. The CDR3 is made up of 16 amino acids. In DNA form, the CDR3 reads TGTGCCAGCAGCTTAGACTCCGGGAGCCCCTACAATGAGCAGTTCTTC. This encodes CASSLDSGSPYNEQFF. Full variable domain (remainder filled in from reference TRBV7-8 and TRBJ2-1): GAGVSQSPRYKVAKRGQDVALRCDPISGHVSLFWYQQALGQGPEFLTYFQNEAQLDKSGLPSDRFFAERPEGSVSTLKIQRTQQEDSAVYLCASSLDSGSPYNEQFFGPGTRLTVL.

This clone appeared once. The chain uses TRBV6-5 and TRBJ1-2; D is unclear. The CDR3 has 13 residues. Germline V lookup: CDR1 MNHEY, CDR2 SVGAGI. Trimming left V 2 bases short and J 6 bases short, with 10 bases between. The CDR3 protein is CASSYRELDGYTF. The CDR3 DNA sequence: TGTGCCAGCAGTTACCGAGAGTTAGATGGCTACACCTTC.

V and J are TRBV5-6 and TRBJ2-3, with 8 positions matching TRBD1. Germline lookup yields CDR1 SGHDT and CDR2 YYEEEE. This CDR3 is 18 amino acids long. V was clipped by 0 bases and J by 2 bases; unmatched bases: 11. CDR3 coding DNA: TGTGCCAGCAGCTTGGTCCCCCAGGGGGCGGCCCTCACAGATACGCAGTATTTT. It encodes CASSLVPQGAALTDTQYF.

The chain employs TRBV29-1 and TRBJ1-2, with 9 bases identical to TRBD1. J lost 8 bases, V lost 6 bases, and 31 bases had no gene match. The length of the CDR3 is 20 residues. Germline CDR1 reads SQVTM; CDR2 reads ANQGSEA. The DNA for the CDR3 is TGCAGCGTCCCACTCCCCCTCCAAGACCTTATAACAGGGGGCGTAGGGGGCTACACCTTC. It codes for CSVPLPLQDLITGGVGGYTF. Drawing the rest from reference TRBV29-1 and TRBJ1-2, the complete variable domain is SAVISQKPSRDICQRGTSLTIQCQVDSQVTMMFWYRQQPGQSLTLIATANQGSEATYESGFVIDKFPISRPNLTFSTLTVSNMSPEDSSIYLCSVPLPLQDLITGGVGGYTFGSGTRLTVV.

The chain carries TRBV12-2 and TRBJ2-3; the table's TRBD2 call for D was not verified on the DNA. TRBV12-2 is recorded as a pseudogene. The CDR3 totals 15 residues. The CDR3 spells CASRPAGAGTDTQYF. The CDR3 DNA sequence: TGTGCAAGTCGCCCGGCGGGAGCCGGCACAGATACGCAGTATTTT.

The chain couples TRBV2 to TRBJ2-2; a weak D match, TRBD1 (6 bases). The V end was cut by 3 bases, the J end by 2 bases, with 10 bases between. The CDR3 is 15 amino acids. The germline CDR1 and CDR2 sequences are SNHLY and FYNNEI. The CDR3 DNA follows: TGTGCCAGCAGTGATACAGGGCTAAACACCGGGGAGCTGTTTTTT. It is translated as CASSDTGLNTGELFF. Variable domain in full (rest from reference TRBV2 and TRBJ2-2): EPEVTQTPSHQVTQMGQEVILRCVPISNHLYFYWYRQILGQKVEFLVSFYNNEISEKSEIFDDQFSVERPDGSNFTLKIRSTKLEDSAMYFCASSDTGLNTGELFFGEGSRLTVL.

The genes are TRBV13 and TRBJ1-4; D ambiguous. V was trimmed by 5 bases and J by 8 bases, leaving 15 bases between them. The germline CDR1 and CDR2 sequences are PRHDT and FYEKMQ (reference sequence). This CDR3 region has 14 residues. CDR3 in amino acids: CASSNGVDREKLFF. DNA of the CDR3: TGTGCCAGCAGCAACGGGGTTGATAGGGAAAAACTGTTTTTT.

The gene calls are TRBV5-6 and TRBJ1-5; the match to TRBD1 covers 8 bases. Germline CDR1 and CDR2: SGHDT and YYEEEE. V lost 0 bases and J lost 2; bases outside the gene matches: 1. The CDR3 spans 15 residues. CDR3 protein: CASSLAQGGNQPQHF. The CDR3 DNA sequence: TGTGCCAGCAGCTTGGCACAGGGGGGCAATCAGCCCCAGCATTTT.

This clone was observed a few times. V usage is TRBV15 and J usage is TRBJ2-4; perhaps TRBD1 as D (5 bases). Germline values: CDR1 LNHNV, CDR2 YYDKDF (reference sequence). V gave up 0 bases and J gave up 5 bases, with 11 bases separating them. CDR3 length: 15 amino acids. As DNA, the CDR3 is TGTGCCACCAGCAGAGATCGAACAGGCCAAAACATTCAGTACTTC. This translates into CATSRDRTGQNIQYF.

CDR3 bases: TGTGCCAGCAGCCATCGCGCCGAAACCACTGGGCGGGATCTTTACGAGCAGTACTTC. It specifies CASSHRAETTGRDLYEQYF. The rearrangement uses TRBV4-2 and TRBJ2-7, with a tentative D call TRBD2 (6 bases). Trimming took off 3 bases at V and 4 bases at J, with 28 bases between the two ends. The germline V gene has CDR1 LGHNA and CDR2 YNFKEQ. The CDR3 has 19 residues.

This sequence joins TRBV25-1 and TRBJ1-1; D call uncertain. The CDR3 runs 14 residues. CDR1 is MGHDK, CDR2 SYGVNS, per germline. V dropped 4 bases and J dropped 1 base, with 10 bases sitting between them. The CDR3 sequence: CASSVGSGNTEAFF. The CDR3, as DNA: TGTGCCAGCAGTGTGGGTTCGGGGAACACTGAAGCTTTCTTT.

The chain uses TRBV9 and TRBJ1-1; TRBD1 matches at 8 bases. The CDR3 is made up of 14 amino acids. V shed 4 bases, J shed 4 bases, and the junction held 6 bases outside the gene matches. The germline gives CDR1 SGDLS, CDR2 YYNGEE. The CDR3 protein is CASSKGQGTTEAFF. CDR3 coding DNA: TGTGCCAGCAGCAAAGGACAGGGCACCACTGAAGCTTTCTTT.

The chain employs TRBV2 and TRBJ1-2; perhaps TRBD1 as D (6 bases). Per the germline V gene, CDR1 is SNHLY and CDR2 is FYNNEI. The CDR3 extends over 16 amino acids. V gave up 7 bases and J gave up 4 bases, with 22 bases separating them. The CDR3, as DNA: TGTGCCAGCACCCTACCAGGGGCAGGCCTGGTCTATGGCTACACCTTC. Translated: CASTLPGAGLVYGYTF.

J is TRBJ1-4 and V is TRBV6-5; the D is unclear. This CDR3 region has 14 residues. V was pared by 9 bases and J by 3 bases, with 14 bases between. Germline lookup yields CDR1 MNHEY and CDR2 SVGAGI. The CDR3, as DNA: TGTGCCAGTGGCCCTCTGATGGCTAATGAAAAACTGTTTTTT. Its protein product is CASGPLMANEKLFF.

The chain uses TRBV4-1 and TRBJ2-2, with no clear D. The CDR3 totals 14 residues. V gave up 0 bases and J gave up 5 bases, with 7 bases separating them. From germline, CDR1 is MGHRA and CDR2 YSYEKL. Written as DNA, the CDR3 is TGCGCCAGCAGCCAAGAACCGGGTACCGGGGAGCTGTTTTTT. Its translation is CASSQEPGTGELFF.

Within the sample, this clone is medium-sized. V gene TRBV29-1 combines with J gene TRBJ2-7; maybe TRBD2 (6 bases). V shed 6 bases and J shed 3 bases, with 12 bases lying between them. This CDR3 is 12 amino acids long. Germline CDR1 reads SQVTM; CDR2 reads ANQGSEA. CDR3 sequence: CSVELRDYEQYF. For the CDR3, the DNA is TGCAGCGTCGAGTTGCGGGACTACGAGCAGTACTTC.

This clone was recorded only once. V gene TRBV19 combines with J gene TRBJ2-1, with 9 bases lining up with TRBD2. The V segment lost 9 bases and the J segment 7 bases; nucleotides outside the gene matches: 13. The CDR3 is made up of 15 amino acids. Looked up from germline, CDR1 is LNHDA and CDR2 is SQIVND (reference sequence). DNA of the CDR3: TGTGCCAGCCGACCCCACAAGCGGGAGGAAAATGAGCAGTTCTTC. Protein product: CASRPHKREENEQFF.

A single count supports this clone. The gene calls are TRBV6-1 and TRBJ2-7; TRBD2 agrees at 11 bases. The V and J ends lost 1 base and 3 bases, in that order; junction bases with no gene match: 2. This CDR3 region has 15 residues. The germline V gene encodes CDR1 MNHNS and CDR2 SASEGT. This CDR3 is CASSEGGTSGYEQYF. The DNA of the CDR3 is TGTGCCAGCAGTGAAGGGGGGACTAGCGGCTACGAGCAGTACTTC.

The rearrangement uses TRBV7-3 and TRBJ2-1, with a weak D call TRBD2 (7 bases). Germline CDR1 reads SGHTA; CDR2 reads FQGTGA. There are 14 residues in the CDR3. V was clipped by 2 bases and J by 5 bases, with 10 bases between them. This CDR3 is CASSLRRGHNEQFF. The CDR3 region has the DNA TGTGCCAGCAGCTTACGGCGGGGGCACAATGAGCAGTTCTTC.

The V call is TRBV19, the J call TRBJ2-7, with D possibly TRBD1 on 6 matching bases. V lost 1 base and J lost 4, with 14 bases in between. The CDR3 length is 15 residues. The V gene's germline CDR1 is LNHDA and CDR2 SQIVND (reference sequence). The CDR3: CASSIAGAGVYEQYF. DNA for the CDR3: TGTGCCAGTAGTATAGCAGGGGCAGGGGTGTACGAGCAGTACTTC.

This clone was observed many times. The V gene is TRBV6-1, the J gene TRBJ1-1; D unclear. The CDR3 length is 13 residues. V shed 0 bases and J shed 8 bases, with 10 bases lying between them. CDR1 and CDR2 (germline): MNHNS, SASEGT. The CDR3 region has the DNA TGTGCCAGCAGTGAAGCGGAGTCCGGCGAAGCTTTCTTT. It translates to CASSEAESGEAFF.